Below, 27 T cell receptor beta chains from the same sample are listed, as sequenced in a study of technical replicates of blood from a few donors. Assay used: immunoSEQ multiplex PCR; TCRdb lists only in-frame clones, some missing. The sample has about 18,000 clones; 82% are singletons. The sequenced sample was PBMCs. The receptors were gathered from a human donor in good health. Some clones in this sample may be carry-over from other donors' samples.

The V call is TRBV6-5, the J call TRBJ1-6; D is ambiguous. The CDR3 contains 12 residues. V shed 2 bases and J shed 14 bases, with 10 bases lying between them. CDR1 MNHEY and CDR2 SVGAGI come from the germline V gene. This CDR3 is CASSYPGGTLHF. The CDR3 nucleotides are TGTGCCAGCAGTTACCCCGGAGGGACCCTCCACTTT.

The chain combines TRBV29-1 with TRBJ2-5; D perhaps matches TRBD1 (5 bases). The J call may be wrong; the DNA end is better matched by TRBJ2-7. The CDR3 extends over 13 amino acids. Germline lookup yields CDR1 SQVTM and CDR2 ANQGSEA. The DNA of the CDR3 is TGCAGCGTTGAAGTACAGGCGAACTACGAGCAGTACTTC. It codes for CSVEVQANYEQYF.

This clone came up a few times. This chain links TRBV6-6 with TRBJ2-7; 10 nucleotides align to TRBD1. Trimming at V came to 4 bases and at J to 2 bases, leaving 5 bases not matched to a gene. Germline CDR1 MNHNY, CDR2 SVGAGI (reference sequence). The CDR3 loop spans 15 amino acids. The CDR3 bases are TGTGCCAGCAGTTTTACCGGGACAGGGGCCTACGAGCAGTACTTC. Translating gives CASSFTGTGAYEQYF.

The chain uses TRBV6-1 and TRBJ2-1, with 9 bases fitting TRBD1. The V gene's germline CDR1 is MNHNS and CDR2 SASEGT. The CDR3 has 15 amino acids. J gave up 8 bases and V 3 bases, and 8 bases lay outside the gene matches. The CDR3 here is CASSELGTGKDEQFF. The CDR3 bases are TGTGCCAGCAGTGAGCTTGGGACAGGGAAGGATGAGCAGTTCTTC.

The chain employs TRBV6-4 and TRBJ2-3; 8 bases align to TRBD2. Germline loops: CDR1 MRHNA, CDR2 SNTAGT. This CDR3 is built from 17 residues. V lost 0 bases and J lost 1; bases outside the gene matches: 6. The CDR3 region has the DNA TGTGCCAGCAGTGACTCGGGAAGCGGGAGCGGCACAGATACGCAGTATTTT. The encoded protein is CASSDSGSGSGTDTQYF.

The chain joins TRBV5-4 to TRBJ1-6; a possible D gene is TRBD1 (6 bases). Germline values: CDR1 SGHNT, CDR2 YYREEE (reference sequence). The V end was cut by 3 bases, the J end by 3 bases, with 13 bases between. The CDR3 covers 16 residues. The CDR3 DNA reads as TGTGCCAGCAGCTCCGGAGGGGGGGACTATAATTCACCCCTCCACTTT. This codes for CASSSGGGDYNSPLHF.

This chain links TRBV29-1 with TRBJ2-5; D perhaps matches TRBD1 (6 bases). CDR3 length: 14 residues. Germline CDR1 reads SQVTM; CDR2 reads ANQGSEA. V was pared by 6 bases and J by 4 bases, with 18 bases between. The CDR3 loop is CSVPSSGGGETQYF. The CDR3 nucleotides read TGCAGCGTGCCATCCTCTGGGGGCGGAGAGACCCAGTACTTC.

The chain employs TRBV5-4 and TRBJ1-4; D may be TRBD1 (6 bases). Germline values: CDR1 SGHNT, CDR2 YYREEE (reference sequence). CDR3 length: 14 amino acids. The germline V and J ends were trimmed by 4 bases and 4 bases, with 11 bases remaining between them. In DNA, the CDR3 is TGTGCCAGCAGCCCGGACAGATTTAATGAAAAACTGTTTTTT. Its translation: CASSPDRFNEKLFF. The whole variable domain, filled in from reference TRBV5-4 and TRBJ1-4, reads ETGVTQSPTHLIKTRGQQVTLRCSSQSGHNTVSWYQQALGQGPQFIFQYYREEENGRGNFPPRFSGLQFPNYSSELNVNALELDDSALYLCASSPDRFNEKLFFGSGTQLSVL.

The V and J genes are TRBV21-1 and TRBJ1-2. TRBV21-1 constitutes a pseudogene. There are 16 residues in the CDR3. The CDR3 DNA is TGTGCCAGCATCGAAAAAGGGGGGGGCCCTAATTATGGCTACACCTTC. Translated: CASIEKGGGPNYGYTF.

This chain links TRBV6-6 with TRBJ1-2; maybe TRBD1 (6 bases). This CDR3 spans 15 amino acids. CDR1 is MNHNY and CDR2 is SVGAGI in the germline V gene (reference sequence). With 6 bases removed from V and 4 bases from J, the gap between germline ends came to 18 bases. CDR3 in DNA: TGTGCCAGCAGGAAAACACAGGGAGCGGTCTATGGCTACACCTTC. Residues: CASRKTQGAVYGYTF.

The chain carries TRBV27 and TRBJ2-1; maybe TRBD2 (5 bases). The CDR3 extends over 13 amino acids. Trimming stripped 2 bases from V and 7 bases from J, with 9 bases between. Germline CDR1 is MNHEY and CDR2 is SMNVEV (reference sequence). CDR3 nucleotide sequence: TGTGCCAGCAGTTTACTACGGGGAAATGAGCAGTTCTTC. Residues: CASSLLRGNEQFF.

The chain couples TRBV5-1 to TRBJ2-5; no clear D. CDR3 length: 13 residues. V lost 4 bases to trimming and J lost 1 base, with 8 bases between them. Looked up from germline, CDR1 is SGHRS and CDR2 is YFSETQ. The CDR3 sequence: CASSPVSQETQYF. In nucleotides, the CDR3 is TGCGCCAGCAGCCCAGTCTCCCAAGAGACCCAGTACTTC.

The CDR3 is CASRPVWTSTDTQYF. CDR3 coding DNA: TGTGCCAGTCGGCCCGTGTGGACTAGCACAGATACGCAGTATTTT. The V call is TRBV19, the J call TRBJ2-3; tentative D call: TRBD2 (5 bases). The CDR3 extends over 15 amino acids. Germline-derived CDR1 and CDR2 are LNHDA and SQIVND (reference sequence). V was clipped by 8 bases and J by 0 bases, with 15 bases between them.

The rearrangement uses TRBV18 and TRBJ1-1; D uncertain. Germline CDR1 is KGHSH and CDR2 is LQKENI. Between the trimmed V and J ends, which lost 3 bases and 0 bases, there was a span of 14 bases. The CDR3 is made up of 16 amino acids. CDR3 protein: CASSPRETNMNTEAFF. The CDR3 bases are TGTGCCAGCTCACCGAGGGAGACTAATATGAACACTGAAGCTTTCTTT.

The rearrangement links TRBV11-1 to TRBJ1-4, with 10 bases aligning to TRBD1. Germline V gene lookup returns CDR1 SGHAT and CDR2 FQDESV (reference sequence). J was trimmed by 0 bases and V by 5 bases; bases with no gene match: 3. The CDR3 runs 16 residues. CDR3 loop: CASSHGQGATNEKLFF. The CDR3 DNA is TGTGCCAGCAGCCACGGACAGGGGGCAACTAATGAAAAACTGTTTTTT.

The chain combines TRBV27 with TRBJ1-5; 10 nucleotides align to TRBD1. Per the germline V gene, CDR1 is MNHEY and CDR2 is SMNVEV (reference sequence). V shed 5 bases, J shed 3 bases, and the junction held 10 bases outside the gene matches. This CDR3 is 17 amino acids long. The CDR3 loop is CASSDSSTGGPNQPQHF. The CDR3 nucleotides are TGTGCCAGCAGTGATAGTTCGACAGGGGGCCCCAATCAGCCCCAGCATTTT.

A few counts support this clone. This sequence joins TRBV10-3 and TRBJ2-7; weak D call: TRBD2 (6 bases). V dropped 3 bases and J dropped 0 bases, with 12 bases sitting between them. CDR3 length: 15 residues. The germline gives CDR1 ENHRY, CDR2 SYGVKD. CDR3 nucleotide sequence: TGTGCCATCAGTGATGGGACTTCCAGCTCCTACGAGCAGTACTTC. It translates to CAISDGTSSSYEQYF.

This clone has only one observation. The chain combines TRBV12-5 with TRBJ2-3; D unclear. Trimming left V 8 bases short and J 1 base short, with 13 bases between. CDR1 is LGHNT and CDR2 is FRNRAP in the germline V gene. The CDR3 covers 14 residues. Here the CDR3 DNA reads TGTGCTAGTACTACTAACCTTGGCACAGATACGCAGTATTTT. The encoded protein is CASTTNLGTDTQYF.

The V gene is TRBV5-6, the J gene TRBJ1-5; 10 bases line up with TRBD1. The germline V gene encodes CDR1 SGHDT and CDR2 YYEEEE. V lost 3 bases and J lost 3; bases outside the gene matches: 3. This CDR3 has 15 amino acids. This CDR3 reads CASSSGTGVNQPQHF. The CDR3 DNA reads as TGTGCCAGCAGCTCCGGGACAGGGGTCAATCAGCCCCAGCATTTT.

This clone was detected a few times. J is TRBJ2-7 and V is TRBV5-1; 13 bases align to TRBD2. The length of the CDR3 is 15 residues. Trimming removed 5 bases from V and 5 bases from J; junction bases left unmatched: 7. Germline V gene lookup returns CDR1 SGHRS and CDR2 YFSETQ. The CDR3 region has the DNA TGCGCCAGCAGGGCGGGGACTAGCGGGATAGACGAGCAGTACTTC. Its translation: CASRAGTSGIDEQYF.

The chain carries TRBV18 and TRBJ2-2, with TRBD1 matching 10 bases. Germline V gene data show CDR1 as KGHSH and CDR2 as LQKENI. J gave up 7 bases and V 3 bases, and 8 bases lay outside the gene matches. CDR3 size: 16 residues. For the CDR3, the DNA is TGTGCCAGCTCACCTCCGACAGGGGGCAATAGCGGGGAGCTGTTTTTT. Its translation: CASSPPTGGNSGELFF.

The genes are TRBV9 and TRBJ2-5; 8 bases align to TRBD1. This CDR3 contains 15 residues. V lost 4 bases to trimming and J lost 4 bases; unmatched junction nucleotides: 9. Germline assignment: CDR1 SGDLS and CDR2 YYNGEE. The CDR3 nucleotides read TGTGCCAGCAGCTTCCATGACAGGGGCGGAGAGACCCAGTACTTC. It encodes CASSFHDRGGETQYF.

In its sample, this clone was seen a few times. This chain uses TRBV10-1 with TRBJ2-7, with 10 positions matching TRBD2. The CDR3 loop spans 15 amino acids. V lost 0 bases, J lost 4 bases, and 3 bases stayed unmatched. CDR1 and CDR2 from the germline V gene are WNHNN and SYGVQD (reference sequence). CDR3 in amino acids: CASSESASGRYEQYF. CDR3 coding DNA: TGCGCCAGCAGTGAGTCGGCTAGCGGGAGATACGAGCAGTACTTC.

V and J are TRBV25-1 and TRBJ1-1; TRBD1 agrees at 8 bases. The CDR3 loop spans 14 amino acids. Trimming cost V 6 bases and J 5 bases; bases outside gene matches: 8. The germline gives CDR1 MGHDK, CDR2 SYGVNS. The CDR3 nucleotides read TGTGCCAGCAGCGACAGGGGCGTAAGGACTGAAGCTTTCTTT. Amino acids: CASSDRGVRTEAFF. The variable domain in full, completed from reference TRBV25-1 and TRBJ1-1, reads EADIYQTPRYLVIGTGKKITLECSQTMGHDKMYWYQQDPGMELHLIHYSYGVNSTEKGDLSSESTVSRIRTEHFPLTLESARPSHTSQYLCASSDRGVRTEAFFGQGTRLTVV.

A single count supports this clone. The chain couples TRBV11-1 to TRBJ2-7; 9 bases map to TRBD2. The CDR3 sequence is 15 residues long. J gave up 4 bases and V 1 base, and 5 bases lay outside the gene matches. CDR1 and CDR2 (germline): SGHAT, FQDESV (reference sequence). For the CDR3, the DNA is TGTGCCAGCAGCTTAGGATCTAGCGGGATTTACGAGCAGTACTTC. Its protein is CASSLGSSGIYEQYF.

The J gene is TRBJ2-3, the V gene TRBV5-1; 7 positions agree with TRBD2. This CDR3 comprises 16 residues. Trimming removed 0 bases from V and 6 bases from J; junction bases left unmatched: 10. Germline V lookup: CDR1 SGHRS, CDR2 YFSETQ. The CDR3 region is CASSLGERGLLDTQYF. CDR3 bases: TGCGCCAGCAGCTTGGGTGAGCGGGGTCTCTTGGATACGCAGTATTTT.

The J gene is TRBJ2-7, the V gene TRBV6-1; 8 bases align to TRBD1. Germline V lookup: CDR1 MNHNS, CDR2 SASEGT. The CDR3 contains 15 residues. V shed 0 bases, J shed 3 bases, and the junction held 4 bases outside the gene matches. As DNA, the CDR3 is TGTGCCAGCAGTGAAGCGCAGGGGGCATTCTACGAGCAGTACTTC. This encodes CASSEAQGAFYEQYF.